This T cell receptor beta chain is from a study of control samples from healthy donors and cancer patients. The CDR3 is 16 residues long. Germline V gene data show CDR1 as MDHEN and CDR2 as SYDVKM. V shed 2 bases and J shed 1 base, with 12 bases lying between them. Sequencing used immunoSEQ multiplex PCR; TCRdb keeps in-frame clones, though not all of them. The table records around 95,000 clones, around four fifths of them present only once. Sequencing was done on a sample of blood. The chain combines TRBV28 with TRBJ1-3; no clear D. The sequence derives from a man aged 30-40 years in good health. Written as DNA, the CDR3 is TGTGCCAGCAGTTTAGGAGGGTTAAAGTCTGGAAACACCATATATTTT. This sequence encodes CASSLGGLKSGNTIYF. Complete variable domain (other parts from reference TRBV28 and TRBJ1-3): DVKVTQSSRYLVKRTGEKVFLECVQDMDHENMFWYRQDPGLGLRLIYFSYDVKMKEKGDIPEGYSVSREKKERFSLILESASTNQTSMYLCASSLGGLKSGNTIYFGEGSWLTVV.